Below, one T cell receptor beta chain is given with its context. The antigen is not known. This sample is drawn from a study of identifying expanded T cells in peripheral blood. General observations from the study: Differentially abundant clones: roughly 1.2 between replicates, approximately 15 at approximately 14 days, approximately 18 at four. Variance in clone template counts between roughly two-week samples significantly increased with total template count across all healthy donors.

Produced via immunoSEQ multiplex PCR; TCRdb's table is partial and in-frame only. Here the sample spans over 80,000 clones, approximately 84% being singletons. Germline values: CDR1 LNHNV, CDR2 YYDKDF (reference sequence). V dropped 2 bases and J dropped 2 bases, with 13 bases sitting between them. This CDR3 has 16 residues. The chain employs TRBV15 and TRBJ1-5; D remains unclear. Sequenced material: blood. The origin of this receptor is a person between 18 and 75 years old in good health. CDR3 amino acids: CATSRPSGRGNQPQHF. Written as DNA, the CDR3 is TGTGCCACCAGCAGACCCAGCGGGAGGGGCAATCAGCCCCAGCATTTT.